This T cell receptor (beta chain) was identified in a study of T cells expressing NK-cell markers. Study in general: The study drew TCR beta repertoires from sorted CD3+CD56+NKG2C+, CD3+CD56+NKG2C- and CD3+CD56-NKG2C+ T cells.

Comment on this clonotype: Its antigen is unknown.

Notes on the study in general: A few donors likewise had their CD3+CD56-NKG2C+ fraction led by these clonotypes.

5'RACE template switching built TCR beta cDNA with unique molecular identifiers. TCRdb re-called the 5' RACE reads and catalogs CDR3 proteins one per entry, DNA excluded. The sample spans approximately 150,000 distinct CDR3 sequences; the ten largest clones claim less than 20%. The CDR3 length is 14 residues. Germline CDR1 and CDR2: DFQATT and SNEGSKA (reference sequence). The TCR sequence derives from a woman between 18 and 70 years old in good health. The rearrangement uses TRBV20-1 and TRBJ2-7; TCRdb names TRBD1, which stays unverified in the absence of DNA. Sequencing input: blood T cells: a sorted CD56 or NKG2C T cell subset, CD4+ or CD8+ T cells, or bulk PBMC T cells (not recorded which). CDR3 sequence: CSASVPQGVNEQYF.